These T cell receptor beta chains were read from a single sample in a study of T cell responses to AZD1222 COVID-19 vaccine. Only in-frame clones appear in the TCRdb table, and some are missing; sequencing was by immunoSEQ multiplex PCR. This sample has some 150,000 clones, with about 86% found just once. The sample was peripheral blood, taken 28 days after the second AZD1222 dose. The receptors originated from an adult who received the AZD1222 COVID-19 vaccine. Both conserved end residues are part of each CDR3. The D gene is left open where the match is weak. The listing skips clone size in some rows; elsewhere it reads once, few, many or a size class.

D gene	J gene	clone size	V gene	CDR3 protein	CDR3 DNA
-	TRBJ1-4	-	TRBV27	CASSLSGAEKLFF	TGTGCCAGCAGTTTATCAGGGGCCGAAAAACTGTTTTTT
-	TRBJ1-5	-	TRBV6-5	CASSYHGRRSNQPQHF	TGTGCCAGCAGTTACCATGGCAGGCGGAGCAATCAGCCCCAGCATTTT
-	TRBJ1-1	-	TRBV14	CASSHLWPGNTEAFF	TGTGCCAGCAGCCACCTTTGGCCGGGGAACACTGAAGCTTTCTTT
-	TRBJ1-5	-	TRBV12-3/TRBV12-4	CASSLSEYQPQHF	TGTGCCAGCAGTTTGTCGGAATATCAGCCCCAGCATTTT
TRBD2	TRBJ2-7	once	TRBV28	CASSSVAGGFYEQYF	TGTGCCAGCAGTTCTGTAGCGGGGGGGTTCTACGAGCAGTACTTC
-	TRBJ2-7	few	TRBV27	CASSTLQASYEQYF	TGTGCCAGCAGTACCCTACAGGCCTCCTACGAGCAGTACTTC
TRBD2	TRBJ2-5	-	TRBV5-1	CASTIAGGQETQYF	TGCGCCAGCACCATAGCGGGGGGTCAAGAGACCCAGTACTTC
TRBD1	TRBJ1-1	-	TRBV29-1	CSVGDRTGTEAFF	TGCAGCGTGGGGGACAGAACCGGCACTGAAGCTTTCTTT
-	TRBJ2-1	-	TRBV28	CASSVQWNEQFF	TGTGCCAGCAGTGTACAGTGGAATGAGCAGTTCTTC
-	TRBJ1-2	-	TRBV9	CASSPSSDPGYGYTF	TGTGCCAGCAGCCCCTCGTCTGATCCGGGGTATGGCTACACCTTC
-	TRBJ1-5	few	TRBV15	CATSRDRGVAQPQHF	TGTGCCACCAGCAGAGATCGAGGGGTTGCTCAGCCCCAGCATTTT
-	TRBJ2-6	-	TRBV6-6	CASRPPGANVLTF	TGTGCCAGCAGGCCCCCTGGGGCCAACGTCCTGACTTTC
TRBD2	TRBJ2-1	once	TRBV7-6	CASSRPPGLAGANRYNEQFF	TGTGCCAGCAGTCGGCCCCCGGGGCTAGCGGGGGCAAATCGGTACAATGAGCAGTTCTTC
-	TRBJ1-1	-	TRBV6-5	CASSYGEGTEAFF	TGTGCCAGCAGTTACGGGGAAGGCACTGAAGCTTTCTTT
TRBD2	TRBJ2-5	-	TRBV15	CATSRLAGRQTQYF	TGTGCCACCAGCAGACTAGCGGGAAGGCAGACCCAGTACTTC
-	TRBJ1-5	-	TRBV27	CASSLYPGNSNQPQHF	TGTGCCAGCAGTTTATACCCGGGGAATAGCAATCAGCCCCAGCATTTT
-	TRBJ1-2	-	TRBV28	CASSLSNYGYTF	TGTGCCAGCAGTTTATCAAACTATGGCTACACCTTC
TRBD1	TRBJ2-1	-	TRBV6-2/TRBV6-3	CASSDGQGDYNEQFF	TGTGCCAGCAGTGATGGACAGGGGGATTACAATGAGCAGTTCTTC
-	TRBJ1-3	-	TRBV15	CATSRGTASSGNTIYF	TGTGCCACCAGCAGAGGGACGGCCTCCTCTGGAAACACCATATATTTT
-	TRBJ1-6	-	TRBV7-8	CASSLYNSPLHF	TGTGCCAGCAGCTTGTATAATTCACCCCTCCACTTT
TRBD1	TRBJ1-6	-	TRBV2	CASNRGNSPLHF	TGTGCCAGCAACAGGGGGAATTCACCCCTCCACTTT
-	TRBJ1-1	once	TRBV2	CASSDWDITEAFF	TGTGCCAGCAGTGATTGGGACATCACTGAAGCTTTCTTT
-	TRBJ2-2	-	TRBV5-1	CASSPFLATAGVTGELFF	TGCGCCAGCAGCCCCTTCCTTGCGACAGCCGGTGTGACCGGGGAGCTGTTTTTT
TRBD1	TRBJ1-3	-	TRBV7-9	CASSLGGQLGNTIYF	TGTGCCAGCAGCTTAGGGGGACAGCTAGGAAACACCATATATTTT
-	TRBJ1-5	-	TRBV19	CASSMTGSNQPQHF	TGTGCCAGTAGTATGACAGGTAGCAATCAGCCCCAGCATTTT
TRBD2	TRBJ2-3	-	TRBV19	CASSIVPWTSGGDTDTQYF	TGTGCCAGTAGTATAGTCCCCTGGACTAGCGGGGGAGACACAGATACGCAGTATTTT
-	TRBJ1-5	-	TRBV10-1	CASSAGSNQPQHF	TGCGCCAGCTCTGCCGGGAGCAATCAGCCCCAGCATTTT
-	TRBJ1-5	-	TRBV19	CASSIDREGNQPQHF	TGTGCCAGTAGTATAGACCGGGAGGGCAATCAGCCCCAGCATTTT
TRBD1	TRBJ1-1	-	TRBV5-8	CASSFLTGGHDTEAFF	TGTGCCAGCAGCTTTCTGACAGGGGGCCACGACACTGAAGCTTTCTTT
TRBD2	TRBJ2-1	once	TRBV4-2	CASSQDDGLADYNEQFF	TGTGCCAGCAGCCAAGATGATGGACTAGCGGACTACAATGAGCAGTTCTTC
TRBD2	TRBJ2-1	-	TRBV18	CASSPLAGLAGADNEQFF	TGTGCCAGCTCACCGCTCGCGGGACTAGCGGGGGCGGACAATGAGCAGTTCTTC
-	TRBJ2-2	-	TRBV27	CASSLNGRRGGGELFF	TGTGCCAGCAGTTTAAACGGGAGAAGAGGAGGCGGGGAGCTGTTTTTT
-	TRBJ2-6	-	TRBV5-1	CASSLPGSSGANVLTF	TGCGCCAGCAGCTTGCCAGGTAGCTCTGGGGCCAACGTCCTGACTTTC
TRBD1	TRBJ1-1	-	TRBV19	CATGGAGGHTEAFF	TGTGCCACCGGGGGGGCAGGGGGCCACACTGAAGCTTTCTTT
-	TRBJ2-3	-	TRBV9	CASSPGGSFGTDTQYF	TGTGCCAGCAGCCCCGGGGGCTCGTTCGGCACAGATACGCAGTATTTT
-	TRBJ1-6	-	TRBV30	CAWSVTGRNSPLHF	TGTGCCTGGAGTGTAACGGGAAGGAATTCACCCCTCCACTTT
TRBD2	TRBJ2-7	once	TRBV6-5	CASTSAMGGDEQYF	TGTGCCAGCACCAGCGCGATGGGGGGGGACGAGCAGTACTTC
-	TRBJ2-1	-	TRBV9	CASAVTSSYNEQFF	TGTGCCAGCGCAGTGACAAGCTCCTACAATGAGCAGTTCTTC
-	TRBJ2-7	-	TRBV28	CASSLPSSSYEQYF	TGTGCCAGCAGCCTCCCCTCGAGCTCCTACGAGCAGTACTTC
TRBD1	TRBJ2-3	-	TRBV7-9	CASSDRGDTQYF	TGTGCCAGCAGCGACAGGGGAGATACGCAGTATTTT
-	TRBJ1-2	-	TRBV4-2	CASSQEWGSWQNGYTF	TGTGCCAGCAGCCAAGAGTGGGGGAGTTGGCAGAATGGCTACACCTTC